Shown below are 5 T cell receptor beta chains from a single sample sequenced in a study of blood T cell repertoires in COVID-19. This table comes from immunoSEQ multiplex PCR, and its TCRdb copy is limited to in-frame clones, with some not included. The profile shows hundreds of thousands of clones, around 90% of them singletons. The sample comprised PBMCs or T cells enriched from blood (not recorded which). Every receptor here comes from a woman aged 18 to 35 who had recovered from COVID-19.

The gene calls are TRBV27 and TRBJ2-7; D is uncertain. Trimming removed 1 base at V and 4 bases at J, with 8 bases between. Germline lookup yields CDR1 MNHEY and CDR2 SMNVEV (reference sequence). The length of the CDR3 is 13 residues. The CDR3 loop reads CASSLFPSYEQYF. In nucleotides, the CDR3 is TGTGCCAGCAGTTTATTTCCCAGTTACGAGCAGTACTTC.

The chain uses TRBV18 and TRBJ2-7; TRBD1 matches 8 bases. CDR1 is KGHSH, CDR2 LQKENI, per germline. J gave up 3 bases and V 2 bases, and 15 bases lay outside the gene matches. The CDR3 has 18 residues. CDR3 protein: CASSPKAQGGIGYYEQYF. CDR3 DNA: TGTGCCAGCTCACCAAAAGCACAGGGGGGAATAGGGTACTACGAGCAGTACTTC.

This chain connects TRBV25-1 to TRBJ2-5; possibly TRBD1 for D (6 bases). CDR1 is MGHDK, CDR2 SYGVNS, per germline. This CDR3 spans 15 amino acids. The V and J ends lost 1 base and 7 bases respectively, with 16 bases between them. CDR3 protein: CASSELDSGEVTQYF. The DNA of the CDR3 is TGTGCCAGCAGTGAATTGGACAGCGGTGAGGTGACCCAGTACTTC. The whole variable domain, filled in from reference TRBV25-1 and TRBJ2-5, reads EADIYQTPRYLVIGTGKKITLECSQTMGHDKMYWYQQDPGMELHLIHYSYGVNSTEKGDLSSESTVSRIRTEHFPLTLESARPSHTSQYLCASSELDSGEVTQYFGPGTRLLVL.

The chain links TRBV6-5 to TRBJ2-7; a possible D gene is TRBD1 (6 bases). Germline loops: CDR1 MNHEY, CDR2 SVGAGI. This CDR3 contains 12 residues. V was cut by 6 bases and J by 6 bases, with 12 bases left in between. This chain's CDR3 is CASSPTGREQYF. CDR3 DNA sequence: TGTGCCAGCAGCCCCACAGGGCGCGAGCAGTACTTC.

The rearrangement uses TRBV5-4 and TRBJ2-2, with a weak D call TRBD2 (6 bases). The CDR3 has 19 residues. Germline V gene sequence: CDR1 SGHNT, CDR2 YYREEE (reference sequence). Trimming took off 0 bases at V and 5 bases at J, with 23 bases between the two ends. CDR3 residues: CASSLGDARLVRGTGELFF. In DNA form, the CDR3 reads TGTGCCAGCAGCTTGGGAGACGCCCGACTAGTAAGGGGAACCGGGGAGCTGTTTTTT.